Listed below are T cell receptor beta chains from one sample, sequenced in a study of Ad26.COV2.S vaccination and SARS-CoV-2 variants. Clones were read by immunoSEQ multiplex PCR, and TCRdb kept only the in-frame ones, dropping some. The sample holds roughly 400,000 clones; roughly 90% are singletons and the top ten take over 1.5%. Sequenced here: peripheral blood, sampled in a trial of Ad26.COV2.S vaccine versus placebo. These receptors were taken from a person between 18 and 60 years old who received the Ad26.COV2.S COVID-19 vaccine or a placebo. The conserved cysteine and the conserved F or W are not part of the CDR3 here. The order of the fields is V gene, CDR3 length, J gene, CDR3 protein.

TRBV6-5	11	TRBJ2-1	ASSRVGINEQF
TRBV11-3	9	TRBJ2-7	ASSTRDEQY
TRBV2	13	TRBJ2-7	ASITKGDSAYEQY
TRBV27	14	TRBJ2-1	ASRSLTSGDYNEQF
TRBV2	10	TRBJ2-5	ASDWGGETQY
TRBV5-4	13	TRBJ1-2	ASSPGQGGFYGYT
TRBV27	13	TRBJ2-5	ASSPVLAEQETQY
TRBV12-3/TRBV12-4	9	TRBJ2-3	ASSKMGTQY
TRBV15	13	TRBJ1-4	ATSRATGHNEKLF
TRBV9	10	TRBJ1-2	ASSPPGDGYT
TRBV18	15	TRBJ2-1	ASSLTSGRRINNEQF
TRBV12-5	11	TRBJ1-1	ASGLGQTAEAF
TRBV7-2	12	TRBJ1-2	ASSFTGQGYDYT
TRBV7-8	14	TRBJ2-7	ASSLGPGWISYEQY
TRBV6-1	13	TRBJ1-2	ASSEVGTLLYGYT
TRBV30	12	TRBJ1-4	AWSVQGLNEKLF
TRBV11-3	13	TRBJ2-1	ASSYRTPLWGEQF
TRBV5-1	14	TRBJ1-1	ASSFGQGATNTEAF
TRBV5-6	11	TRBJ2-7	ASSRGDTYEQY
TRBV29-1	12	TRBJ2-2	SVAWTTYTGELF
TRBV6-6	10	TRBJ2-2	ASSPPSGELF
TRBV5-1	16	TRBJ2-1	ASSLVQPLALSYNEQF
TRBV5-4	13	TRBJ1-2	ASSFSGDRGYGYT
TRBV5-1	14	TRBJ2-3	ASSFSTSGSADTQY
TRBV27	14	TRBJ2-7	ASRLWGTGGSYEQY
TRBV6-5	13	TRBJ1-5	ASSYVAGSNQPQH
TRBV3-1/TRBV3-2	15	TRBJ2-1	ASSQDWASGTRDEQF
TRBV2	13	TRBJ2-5	ASSYLREYQETQY
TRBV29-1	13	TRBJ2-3	SVVPTSGRTDTQY
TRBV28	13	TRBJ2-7	ASSLSGGRPYEQY
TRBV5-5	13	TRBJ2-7	ASSLEDREYNEQY
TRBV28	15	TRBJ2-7	ASSRNTPGTATPEQY
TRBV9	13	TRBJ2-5	ASSVDLRLEETQY
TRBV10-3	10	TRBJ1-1	AISPVNTEAF
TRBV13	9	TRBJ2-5	ASSLQETQY
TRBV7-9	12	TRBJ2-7	ASWGPQTSFEQY
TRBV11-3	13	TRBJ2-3	ASSLGGGGADTQY
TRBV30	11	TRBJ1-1	ALNLEGVTEAF
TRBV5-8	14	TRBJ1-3	ASSLLITDSGNTIY
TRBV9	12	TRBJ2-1	ASSVDSRYNEQF
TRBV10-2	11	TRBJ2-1	ASREPTYNEQF
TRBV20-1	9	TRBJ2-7	SVSSGYEQY
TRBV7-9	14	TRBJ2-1	ASSFATSGRQGEQF
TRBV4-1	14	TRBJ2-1	ASSLPGLAVYNEQF
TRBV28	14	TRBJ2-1	ASSYLGTGRLHEQF
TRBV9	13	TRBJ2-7	ASSVGNGRGDEQY